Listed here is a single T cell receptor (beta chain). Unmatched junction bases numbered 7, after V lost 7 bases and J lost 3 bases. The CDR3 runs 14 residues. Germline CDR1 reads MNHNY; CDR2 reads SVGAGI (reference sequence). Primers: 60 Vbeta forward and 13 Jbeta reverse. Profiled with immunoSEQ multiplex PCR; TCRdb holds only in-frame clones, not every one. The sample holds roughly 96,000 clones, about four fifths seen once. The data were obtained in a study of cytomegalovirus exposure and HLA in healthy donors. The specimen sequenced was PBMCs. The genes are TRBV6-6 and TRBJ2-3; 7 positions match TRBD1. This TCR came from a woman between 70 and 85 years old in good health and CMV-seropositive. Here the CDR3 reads CASNDRAVTDTQYF. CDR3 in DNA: TGTGCCAGCAACGACAGGGCCGTGACAGATACGCAGTATTTT.